The 29 T cell receptor beta chains below all came from one sample that was sequenced in a study of type 1 regulatory T cells. These receptors' targets are unknown. One entry per CDR3 protein results from TCRdb running MiXCR on the reads. The data contain around 65,000 distinct CDR3 sequences, almost 50% of them singletons. The sequenced sample was cultured non-Tr1 T cells, either the whole culture or a sorted T cell fraction (not recorded which). The receptor set was obtained from a human donor in good health.

The rearrangement links TRBV4-2 to TRBJ2-3; D unclear. The ends were cut back, 0 bases at V and 3 bases at J, with 4 bases in the middle. The CDR3 loop spans 13 amino acids. CDR1 and CDR2 (germline): LGHNA, YNFKEQ. In nucleotides, the CDR3 is TGTGCCAGCAGCCAAGATGGAACAGATACGCAGTATTTT. Translated, it gives CASSQDGTDTQYF.

The chain is built from TRBV12-3 or TRBV12-4 and TRBJ1-4; 9 bases fit TRBD1. V dropped 5 bases and J dropped 7; count of bases not matched to a gene: 5. The CDR3 is made up of 14 amino acids. CDR3 DNA: TGTGCCAGCAGTGCACAGGGGGCGCGTGAAAAACTGTTTTTT. This gives the protein CASSAQGAREKLFF.

This sequence joins TRBV4-1 and TRBJ1-2; D is ambiguous. This CDR3 contains 14 residues. CDR1 and CDR2 (germline): MGHRA, YSYEKL. V was clipped by 0 bases and J by 3 bases, with 8 bases between them. CDR3 sequence: CASSQDSGHYGYTF. CDR3 nucleotides: TGCGCCAGCAGCCAAGATTCCGGGCACTATGGCTACACCTTC.

There are a few counts of this clonotype. The chain carries TRBV4-2 and TRBJ1-1; D unresolved. In germline, CDR1 is LGHNA, CDR2 YNFKEQ. V lost 4 bases to trimming and J lost 1 base, with 7 bases between them. CDR3 length: 13 amino acids. CDR3 protein: CASSRGGNTEAFF. The CDR3 region has the DNA TGTGCCAGCAGCCGGGGAGGGAACACTGAAGCTTTCTTT.

This clonotype was recorded a few times. The chain recombines TRBV27 with TRBJ2-7; tentatively, D is TRBD1 (6 bases). Germline CDR1 is MNHEY and CDR2 is SMNVEV (reference sequence). CDR3 size: 15 residues. Trimming removed 0 bases at V and 3 bases at J, with 12 bases between. The CDR3 spells CASSLSIQGSYEQYF. CDR3 coding DNA: TGTGCCAGCAGTTTATCAATACAGGGCAGCTACGAGCAGTACTTC.

V is TRBV20-1 and J is TRBJ2-5, with TRBD2 as a possible D gene (5 bases). Trimming removed 2 bases at V and 1 base at J, with 14 bases between. The CDR3 length is 15 residues. CDR1 is DFQATT, CDR2 SNEGSKA, per germline (reference sequence). CDR3 residues: CSARPRKLVQETQYF. The DNA for the CDR3 is TGCAGTGCTAGACCAAGAAAACTAGTCCAAGAGACCCAGTACTTC.

V usage is TRBV6-5 and J usage is TRBJ1-6; D not certain. The CDR3 extends over 12 amino acids. V dropped 4 bases and J dropped 9 bases, with 7 bases sitting between them. The germline gives CDR1 MNHEY, CDR2 SVGAGI. CDR3 DNA: TGTGCCAGCAGTTCGCACCTTTCACCCCTCCACTTT. The encoded protein is CASSSHLSPLHF.

V is TRBV7-2 and J is TRBJ2-5, with D perhaps TRBD1 or TRBD2 (8 bases each). The CDR3 length is 15 residues. Looked up from germline, CDR1 is SGHTA and CDR2 is FQGNSA. V lost 5 bases and J lost 4, with 17 bases in between. The CDR3 loop reads CASSLRSGTGETQYF. The DNA of the CDR3 is TGTGCCAGCAGCCTACGTAGCGGGACAGGAGAGACCCAGTACTTC.

This clonotype has more than one count but fewer than ten. This chain connects TRBV5-1 to TRBJ2-7; tentatively, D is TRBD2 (6 bases). V lost 4 bases and J 2 bases, leaving 16 bases between the germline ends. Germline values: CDR1 SGHRS, CDR2 YFSETQ. The CDR3 totals 15 residues. The CDR3: CASSPRGRYPYEQYF. The CDR3 DNA is TGCGCCAGCAGCCCCCGGGGGAGGTATCCCTACGAGCAGTACTTC.

This clonotype came up many times. V is TRBV20-1 and J is TRBJ2-4, with 15 bases that match TRBD2. The CDR3 consists of 18 residues. The germline V gene has CDR1 DFQATT and CDR2 SNEGSKA (reference sequence). J gave up 0 bases and V 3 bases, and 6 bases lay outside the gene matches. The CDR3 here is CSARPGLAGGGAKNIQYF. The CDR3, as DNA: TGCAGTGCTAGGCCGGGACTAGCGGGGGGTGGAGCCAAAAACATTCAGTACTTC.

CDR3 in DNA: TGTGCCAGCAGCCAAGAGGTGGGACAGGGACCTAACTATGGCTACACCTTC. Residues: CASSQEVGQGPNYGYTF. J is TRBJ1-2 and V is TRBV3-1; 9 positions match TRBD1. Germline V gene lookup returns CDR1 LGHDT and CDR2 YNNKEL (reference sequence). V lost 0 bases to trimming and J lost 0 bases; unmatched junction nucleotides: 5. The CDR3 is 17 amino acids.

This chain uses TRBV7-2 with TRBJ2-7; D remains ambiguous. Trimming stripped 0 bases from V and 3 bases from J, with 9 bases between. The CDR3 is 14 residues long. Germline CDR1 reads SGHTA; CDR2 reads FQGNSA. The CDR3 reads CASSLAERNYEQYF. The CDR3, as DNA: TGTGCCAGCAGCTTAGCGGAGAGGAACTACGAGCAGTACTTC. The full variable domain, with the rest looked up from reference TRBV7-2 and TRBJ2-7, is GAGVSQSPSNKVTEKGKDVELRCDPISGHTALYWYRQSLGQGLEFLIYFQGNSAPDKSGLPSDRFSAERTGGSVSTLTIQRTQQEDSAVYLCASSLAERNYEQYFGPGTRLTVT.

This chain joins TRBV25-1 and TRBJ2-3; 11 bases map to TRBD1. The CDR3 covers 15 residues. Unmatched junction bases numbered 8, after V lost 6 bases and J lost 6 bases. Germline V gene lookup returns CDR1 MGHDK and CDR2 SYGVNS. CDR3 sequence (DNA): TGTGCCAGCAGGAAACGGACAGGGGGCGGCGATACGCAGTATTTT. Translated: CASRKRTGGGDTQYF. Full variable domain (missing parts from reference TRBV25-1 and TRBJ2-3): EADIYQTPRYLVIGTGKKITLECSQTMGHDKMYWYQQDPGMELHLIHYSYGVNSTEKGDLSSESTVSRIRTEHFPLTLESARPSHTSQYLCASRKRTGGGDTQYFGPGTRLTVL.

This clonotype has only one observation. The genes are TRBV29-1 and TRBJ2-5; D may correspond to TRBD1 or TRBD2 (5 bases each). Germline V CDR1 and CDR2: SQVTM, ANQGSEA. V dropped 7 bases and J dropped 5 bases, with 17 bases sitting between them. CDR3 length: 13 amino acids. CDR3 sequence reads: CSAPLPGLETQYF. DNA for the CDR3: TGCAGCGCCCCCCTTCCGGGGCTGGAGACCCAGTACTTC.

This clonotype was seen a few times. The chain is built from TRBV5-1 and TRBJ2-6, with 7 bases aligning to TRBD1. The CDR3 is 16 amino acids. Germline V gene data show CDR1 as SGHRS and CDR2 as YFSETQ. The V segment lost 4 bases and the J segment 3 bases; nucleotides outside the gene matches: 7. The CDR3 DNA sequence: TGCGCCAGCAGCGGACAGGTGATAGGTGGGGCCAACGTCCTGACTTTC. This sequence encodes CASSGQVIGGANVLTF.

In its sample, this clonotype was seen a few times. The V and J genes are TRBV4-2 and TRBJ2-5; 13 bases are shared with TRBD2. CDR1 is LGHNA and CDR2 is YNFKEQ in the germline V gene. This CDR3 spans 16 amino acids. With V trimmed by 4 bases and J by 4 bases, 6 bases remained unmatched. Here the CDR3 DNA reads TGTGCCAGCAGCCTCGGACTAGCGGGGGCGGGAGAGACCCAGTACTTC. Translation gives CASSLGLAGAGETQYF.

The V gene is TRBV28, the J gene TRBJ2-1; D not certain. The CDR3 has 11 amino acids. Germline values: CDR1 MDHEN, CDR2 SYDVKM. Trimming cost V 5 bases and J 8 bases, with 7 bases left between them. The CDR3: CASSLRDEQFF. CDR3 DNA sequence: TGTGCCAGCAGTCTAAGGGATGAGCAGTTCTTC. The full variable domain, its missing parts supplied by reference TRBV28 and TRBJ2-1, is DVKVTQSSRYLVKRTGEKVFLECVQDMDHENMFWYRQDPGLGLRLIYFSYDVKMKEKGDIPEGYSVSREKKERFSLILESASTNQTSMYLCASSLRDEQFFGPGTRLTVL.

In this sample, this clonotype turned up many times. The chain links TRBV30 to TRBJ1-1; no definite D call. The germline V and J ends were trimmed by 2 bases and 4 bases, with 17 bases remaining between them. The CDR3 is 15 amino acids. The germline V gene encodes CDR1 GTSNPN and CDR2 SVGIG (reference sequence). Written as DNA, the CDR3 is TGTGCCTGGAGTTCGAGTTCCTGGGGAGTCACTGAAGCTTTCTTT. Protein product: CAWSSSSWGVTEAFF.

This sequence joins TRBV27 and TRBJ2-3; maybe TRBD1 (6 bases). The CDR3 length is 15 residues. V was clipped by 5 bases and J by 4 bases, with 16 bases between them. Germline V gene sequence: CDR1 MNHEY, CDR2 SMNVEV (reference sequence). The CDR3 sequence: CASSTQGRGPDTQYF. In nucleotides, the CDR3 is TGTGCCAGCAGTACGCAGGGCAGGGGCCCAGATACGCAGTATTTT.

This clonotype showed up many times. This chain links TRBV18 with TRBJ2-5; D unresolved. This CDR3 is built from 11 residues. The V gene's germline CDR1 is KGHSH and CDR2 LQKENI. The V end lost 2 bases, the J end lost 5 bases, and 3 bases lay between the germline ends. The CDR3: CASSPGETQYF. CDR3 nucleotide sequence: TGTGCCAGCTCACCAGGGGAGACCCAGTACTTC.

The chain has TRBV7-9 and TRBJ1-3; perhaps TRBD1 as D (5 bases). This CDR3 comprises 14 residues. Trimming removed 7 bases from V and 0 bases from J, with 10 bases in between. Germline-derived CDR1 and CDR2 are SEHNR and FQNEAQ (reference sequence). The CDR3 coding sequence is TGTGCCAGCATAGTCGGGGGCTCTGGAAACACCATATATTTT. Translation gives CASIVGGSGNTIYF.

This chain links TRBV27 with TRBJ1-6; possibly TRBD1 for D (6 bases). CDR1 is MNHEY and CDR2 is SMNVEV in the germline V gene (reference sequence). V gave up 6 bases and J gave up 8 bases, with 17 bases separating them. The CDR3 runs 15 residues. In nucleotides, the CDR3 is TGTGCCAGCAGGAGACGGGACACTCCTTATTCACCCCTCCACTTT. It translates to CASRRRDTPYSPLHF.

This clonotype was recorded only once. The genes are TRBV2 and TRBJ1-1; D gene ambiguous. Germline V CDR1 and CDR2: SNHLY, FYNNEI. This CDR3 is built from 14 residues. V was shortened by 1 base and J by 0 bases, with 6 bases between the two germline ends. CDR3 sequence (DNA): TGTGCCAGCAGTGAAGGCACCATGAACACTGAAGCTTTCTTT. This sequence encodes CASSEGTMNTEAFF.

The chain links TRBV5-1 to TRBJ2-7; D gene ambiguous. Trimming shortened V by 4 bases and J by 1 base, and 15 bases separated the two germline ends. CDR1 and CDR2 (germline): SGHRS, YFSETQ. This CDR3 has 15 residues. The CDR3 sequence is CASSEVGFRSYEQYF. DNA of the CDR3: TGCGCCAGCAGCGAAGTAGGGTTTCGGTCCTACGAGCAGTACTTC.

As concerns this clonotype: A much bigger clone sits one base away, suggesting this may be a read error. This rearrangement joins TRBV20-1 to TRBJ2-3; D is possibly TRBD2 (7 bases). The CDR3 length is 13 residues. Germline V CDR1 and CDR2: DFQATT, SNEGSKA (reference sequence). Written as DNA, the CDR3 is TGCAATGCCGAACGGGGGGCGGAGGATACGCAGTATTTT. Translating it yields CNAERGAEDTQYF.

The gene calls are TRBV11-1 and TRBJ1-1, with 7 positions matching TRBD1. The V gene's germline CDR1 is SGHAT and CDR2 FQDESV (reference sequence). The V and J ends lost 3 bases and 6 bases, in that order; junction bases with no gene match: 4. The CDR3 contains 13 residues. The DNA of the CDR3 is TGTGCCAGCAGCTTGACAGGGATGTCTGAAGCTTTCTTT. Encoded protein: CASSLTGMSEAFF.

The CDR3 protein is CASSQAVGEQYF. CDR3 coding DNA: TGTGCCAGCAGCCAAGCGGTGGGGGAGCAGTACTTC. The chain joins TRBV3-1 to TRBJ2-7; the D is unclear. V was cut by 1 base and J by 7 bases, with 8 bases left in between. Per the germline V gene, CDR1 is LGHDT and CDR2 is YNNKEL (reference sequence). The CDR3 consists of 12 residues.

The V gene is TRBV6-1, the J gene TRBJ1-4; TRBD1 might be the D (6 bases). CDR3 length equals 15 residues. Germline V gene data show CDR1 as MNHNS and CDR2 as SASEGT. The ends were cut back, 6 bases at V and 5 bases at J, with 16 bases in the middle. In DNA form, the CDR3 reads TGTGCCAGCAGCCTGGGGGGGCCTCGGAATGAAAAACTGTTTTTT. Translating gives CASSLGGPRNEKLFF.

The chain combines TRBV11-2 with TRBJ2-5; TRBD1 might be the D (6 bases). V was pared by 6 bases and J by 5 bases, with 16 bases between. Germline V gives CDR1 SGHAT, CDR2 FQNNGV. The CDR3 sequence is 14 residues long. Here the CDR3 DNA reads TGTGCCAGCAGACGACCAGGGGTGGGGGAGACCCAGTACTTC. Translating gives CASRRPGVGETQYF.